This TCR beta chain was retrieved from a study of identical twins. Study-level points and caveats: With monozygotic twins, out-of-frame TCR alpha sharing exceeded what models estimated.

Every donor was a healthy Caucasian. cDNA molecules carried unique molecular identifiers, and template switching added a universal primer site. TCRdb itself ran the 5' RACE reads through MiXCR, one entry per CDR3 protein. This table holds about 530,000 distinct CDR3 sequences, around 15% found once. As for this clonotype: Its specificity is not known.

This sample also belongs to another study, concerning yellow fever vaccine responses in identical twins.

The sequence came from a woman aged 18-30 years in good health. The sample taken for sequencing was CD4+ T cells sorted from blood.

The CDR3 reads CASSGGVDYNEQFF. The CDR3 region has the DNA TGTGCCAGCAGCGGAGGTGTTGACTACAATGAGCAGTTCTTC. The genes are TRBV19 and TRBJ2-1; weak D call: TRBD2 (5 bases). The CDR3 is 14 residues long. The V end was cut by 9 bases, the J end by 3 bases, with 15 bases between. CDR1 is LNHDA and CDR2 is SQIVND in the germline V gene (reference sequence).